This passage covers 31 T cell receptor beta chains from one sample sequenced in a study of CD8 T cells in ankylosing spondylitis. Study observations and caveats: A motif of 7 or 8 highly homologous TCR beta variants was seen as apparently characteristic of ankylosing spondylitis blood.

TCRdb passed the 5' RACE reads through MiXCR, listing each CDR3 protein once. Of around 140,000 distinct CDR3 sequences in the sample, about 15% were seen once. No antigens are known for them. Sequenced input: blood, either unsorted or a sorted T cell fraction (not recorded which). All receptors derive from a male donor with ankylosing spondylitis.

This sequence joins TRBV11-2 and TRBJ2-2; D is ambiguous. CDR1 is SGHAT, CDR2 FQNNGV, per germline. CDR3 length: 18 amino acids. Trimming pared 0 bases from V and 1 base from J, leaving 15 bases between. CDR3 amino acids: CASSLDPFGRMNTGELFF. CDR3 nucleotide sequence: TGTGCCAGCAGCTTAGATCCTTTTGGCAGGATGAACACCGGGGAGCTGTTTTTT.

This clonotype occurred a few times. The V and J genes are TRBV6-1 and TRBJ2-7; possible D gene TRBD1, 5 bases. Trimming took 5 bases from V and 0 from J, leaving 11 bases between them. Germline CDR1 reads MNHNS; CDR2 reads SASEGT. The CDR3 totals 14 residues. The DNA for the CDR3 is TGTGCCAGCAGTCATACCGACAGCTCCTACGAGCAGTACTTC. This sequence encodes CASSHTDSSYEQYF.

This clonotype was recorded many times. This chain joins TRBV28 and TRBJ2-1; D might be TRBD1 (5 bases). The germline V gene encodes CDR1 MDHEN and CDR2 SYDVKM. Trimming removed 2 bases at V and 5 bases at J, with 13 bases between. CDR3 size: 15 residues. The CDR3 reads CASSLARVGDNEQFF. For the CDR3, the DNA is TGTGCCAGCAGTTTAGCCAGGGTAGGAGACAATGAGCAGTTCTTC.

The CDR3 DNA is TGCAGTGCTTACGGACAGGGGGGCAATCAGCCCCAGCATTTT. Translating gives CSAYGQGGNQPQHF. The chain combines TRBV20-1 with TRBJ1-5; 10 positions agree with TRBD1. The CDR3 runs to 14 residues. CDR1 and CDR2 (germline): DFQATT, SNEGSKA (reference sequence). V shed 5 bases and J 2 bases; nucleotides not matched to a gene: 3.

CDR3 region: CASSPQGYTGELFF. CDR3 DNA: TGTGCCAGCAGCCCCCAGGGATACACCGGGGAGCTGTTTTTT. This chain connects TRBV9 to TRBJ2-2; perhaps TRBD1 as D (5 bases). CDR3 length: 14 amino acids. Trimming shortened V by 4 bases and J by 3 bases, and 10 bases separated the two germline ends. Germline CDR1 is SGDLS and CDR2 is YYNGEE.

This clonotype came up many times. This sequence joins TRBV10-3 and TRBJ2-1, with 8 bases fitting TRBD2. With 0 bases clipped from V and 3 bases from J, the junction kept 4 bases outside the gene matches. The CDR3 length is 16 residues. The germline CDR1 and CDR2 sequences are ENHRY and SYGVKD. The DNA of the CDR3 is TGTGCCATCAGTGAGTCGATTAGCGGGATCTACAATGAGCAGTTCTTC. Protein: CAISESISGIYNEQFF.

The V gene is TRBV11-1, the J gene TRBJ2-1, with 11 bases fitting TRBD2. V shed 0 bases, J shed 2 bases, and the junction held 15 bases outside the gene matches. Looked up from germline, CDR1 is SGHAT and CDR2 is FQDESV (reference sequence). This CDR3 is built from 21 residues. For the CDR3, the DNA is TGTGCCAGCAGCTTAGCGGCCTTACTAGCGGGAGCTCGGGGGGCCTACAATGAGCAGTTCTTC. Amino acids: CASSLAALLAGARGAYNEQFF.

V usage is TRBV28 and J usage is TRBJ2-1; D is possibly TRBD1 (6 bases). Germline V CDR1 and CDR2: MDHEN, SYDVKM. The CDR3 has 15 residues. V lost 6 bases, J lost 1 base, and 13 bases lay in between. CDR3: CASRRGRSSYNEQFF. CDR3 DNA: TGTGCCAGCAGGAGGGGGAGAAGTTCCTACAATGAGCAGTTCTTC.

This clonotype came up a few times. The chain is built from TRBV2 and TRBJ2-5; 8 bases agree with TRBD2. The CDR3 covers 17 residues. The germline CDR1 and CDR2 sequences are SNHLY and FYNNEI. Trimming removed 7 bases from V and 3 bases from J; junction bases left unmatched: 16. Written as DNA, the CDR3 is TGTGCCAGCACGCGGGGGGTCGGCAGGGAGGGAAAAGAGACCCAGTACTTC. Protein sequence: CASTRGVGREGKETQYF.

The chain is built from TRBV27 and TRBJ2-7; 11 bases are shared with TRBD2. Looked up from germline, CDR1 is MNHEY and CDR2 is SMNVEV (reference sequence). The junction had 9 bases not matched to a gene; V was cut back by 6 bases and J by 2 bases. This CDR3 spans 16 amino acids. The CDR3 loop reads CASSDAGTSGPYEQYF. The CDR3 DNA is TGTGCCAGCAGCGACGCCGGGACTAGCGGACCCTACGAGCAGTACTTC.

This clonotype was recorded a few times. CDR3 DNA: TGTGCCAGCAGTTTGGCCAGCTCCCGTGGCTACACCTTC. It encodes CASSLASSRGYTF. The chain employs TRBV12-3 or TRBV12-4 and TRBJ1-2; D uncertain. This CDR3 has 13 residues. V lost 3 bases and J 7 bases, leaving 12 bases between the germline ends.

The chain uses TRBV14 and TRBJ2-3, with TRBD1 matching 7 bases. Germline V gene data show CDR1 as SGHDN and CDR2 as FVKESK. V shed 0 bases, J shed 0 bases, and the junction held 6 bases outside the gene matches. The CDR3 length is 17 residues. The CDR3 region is CASSQDGQAYSTDTQYF. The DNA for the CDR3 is TGTGCCAGCAGCCAAGATGGACAGGCTTATAGCACAGATACGCAGTATTTT.

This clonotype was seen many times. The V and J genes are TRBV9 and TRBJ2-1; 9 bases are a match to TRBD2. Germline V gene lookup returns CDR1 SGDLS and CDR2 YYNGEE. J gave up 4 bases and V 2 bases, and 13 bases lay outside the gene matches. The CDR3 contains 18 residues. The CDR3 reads CASSVRGLGLATYNEQFF. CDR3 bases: TGTGCCAGCAGCGTTCGCGGCTTAGGACTAGCGACTTACAATGAGCAGTTCTTC.

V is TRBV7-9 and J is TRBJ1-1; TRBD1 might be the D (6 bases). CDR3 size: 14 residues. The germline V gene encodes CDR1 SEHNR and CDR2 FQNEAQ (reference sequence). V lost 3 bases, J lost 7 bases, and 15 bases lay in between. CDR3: CASSLGAGNGEAFF. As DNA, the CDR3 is TGTGCCAGCAGCTTGGGGGCAGGGAATGGTGAAGCTTTCTTT.

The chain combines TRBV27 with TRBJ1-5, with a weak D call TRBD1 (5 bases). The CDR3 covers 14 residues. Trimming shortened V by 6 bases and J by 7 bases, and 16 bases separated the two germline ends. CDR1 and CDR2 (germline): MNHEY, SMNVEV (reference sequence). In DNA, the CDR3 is TGTGCCAGCAGCCAGGCGGTTAGGGACCAGCCCCAGCATTTT. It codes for CASSQAVRDQPQHF.

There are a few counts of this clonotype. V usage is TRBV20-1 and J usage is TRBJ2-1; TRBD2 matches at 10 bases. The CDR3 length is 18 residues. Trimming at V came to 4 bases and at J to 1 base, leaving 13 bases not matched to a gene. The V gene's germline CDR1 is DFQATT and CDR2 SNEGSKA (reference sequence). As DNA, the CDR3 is TGCAGTGCTACTTATACCAGCGGGAGGGGCGGGTCCTACAATGAGCAGTTCTTC. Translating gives CSATYTSGRGGSYNEQFF.

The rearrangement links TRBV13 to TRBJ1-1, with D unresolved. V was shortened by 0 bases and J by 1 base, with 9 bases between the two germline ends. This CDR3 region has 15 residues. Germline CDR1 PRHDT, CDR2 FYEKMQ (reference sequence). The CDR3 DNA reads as TGTGCCAGCAGCTTAGGCCTAAAGGGGAACACTGAAGCTTTCTTT. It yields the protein CASSLGLKGNTEAFF.

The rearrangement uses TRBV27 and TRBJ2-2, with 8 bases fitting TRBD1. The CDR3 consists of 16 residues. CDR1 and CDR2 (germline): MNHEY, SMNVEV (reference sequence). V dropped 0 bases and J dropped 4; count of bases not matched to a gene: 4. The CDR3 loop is CASSLSWQGATGELFF. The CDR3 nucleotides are TGTGCCAGCAGTTTATCTTGGCAGGGGGCCACCGGGGAGCTGTTTTTT.

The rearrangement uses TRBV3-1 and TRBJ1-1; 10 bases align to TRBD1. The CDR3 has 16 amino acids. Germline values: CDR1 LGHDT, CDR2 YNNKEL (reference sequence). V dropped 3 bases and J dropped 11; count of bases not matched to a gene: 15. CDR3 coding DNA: TGTGCCAGCAGCCACCTAAGACAGGGGGCGTTTACGCGGGCTTTCTTT. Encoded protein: CASSHLRQGAFTRAFF. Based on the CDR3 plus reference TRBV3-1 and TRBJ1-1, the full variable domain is DTAVSQTPKYLVTQMGNDKSIKCEQNLGHDTMYWYKQDSKKFLKIMFSYNNKELIINETVPNRFSPKSPDKAHLNLHINSLELGDSAVYFCASSHLRQGAFTRAFFGQGTRLTVV.

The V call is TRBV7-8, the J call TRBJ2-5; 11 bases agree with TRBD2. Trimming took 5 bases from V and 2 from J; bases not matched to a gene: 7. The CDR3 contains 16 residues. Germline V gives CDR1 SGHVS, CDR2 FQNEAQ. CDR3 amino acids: CASSHRLAGSQETQYF. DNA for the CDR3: TGTGCCAGCAGCCACCGACTAGCGGGATCGCAAGAGACCCAGTACTTC.

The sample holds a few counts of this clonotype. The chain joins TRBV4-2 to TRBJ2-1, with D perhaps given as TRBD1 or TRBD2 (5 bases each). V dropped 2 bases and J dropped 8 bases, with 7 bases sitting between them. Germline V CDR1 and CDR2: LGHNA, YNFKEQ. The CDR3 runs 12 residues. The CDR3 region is CASSQKGHEQFF. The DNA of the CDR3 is TGTGCCAGCAGCCAAAAGGGACATGAGCAGTTCTTC.

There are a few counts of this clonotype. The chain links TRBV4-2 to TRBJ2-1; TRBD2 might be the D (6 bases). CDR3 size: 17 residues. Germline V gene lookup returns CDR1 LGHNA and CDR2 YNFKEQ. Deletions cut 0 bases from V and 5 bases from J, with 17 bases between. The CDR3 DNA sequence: TGTGCCAGCAGCCAAGATTCGGGACTCGCCTACAACAATGAGCAGTTCTTC. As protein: CASSQDSGLAYNNEQFF.

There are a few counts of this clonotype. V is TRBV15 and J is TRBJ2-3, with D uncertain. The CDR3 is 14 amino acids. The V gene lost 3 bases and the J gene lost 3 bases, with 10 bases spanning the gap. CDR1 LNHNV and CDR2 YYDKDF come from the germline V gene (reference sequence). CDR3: CATSSDVATDTQYF. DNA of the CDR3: TGTGCCACCAGCAGTGATGTGGCTACAGATACGCAGTATTTT. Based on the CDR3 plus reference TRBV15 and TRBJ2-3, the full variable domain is DAMVIQNPRYQVTQFGKPVTLSCSQTLNHNVMYWYQQKSSQAPKLLFHYYDKDFNNEADTPDNFQSRRPNTSFCFLDIRSPGLGDTAMYLCATSSDVATDTQYFGPGTRLTVL.

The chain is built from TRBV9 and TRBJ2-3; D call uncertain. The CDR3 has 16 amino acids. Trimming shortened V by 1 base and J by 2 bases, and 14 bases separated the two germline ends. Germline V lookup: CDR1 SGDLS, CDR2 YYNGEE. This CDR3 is CASSVFSGAFTDTQYF. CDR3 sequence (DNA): TGTGCCAGCAGCGTATTTTCGGGTGCGTTCACAGATACGCAGTATTTT.

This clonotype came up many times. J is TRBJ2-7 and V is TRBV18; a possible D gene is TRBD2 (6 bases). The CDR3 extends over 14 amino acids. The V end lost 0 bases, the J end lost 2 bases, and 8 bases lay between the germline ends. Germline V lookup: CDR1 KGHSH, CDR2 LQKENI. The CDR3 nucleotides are TGTGCCAGCTCACCACCACGCGGGGCCTACGAGCAGTACTTC. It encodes CASSPPRGAYEQYF.

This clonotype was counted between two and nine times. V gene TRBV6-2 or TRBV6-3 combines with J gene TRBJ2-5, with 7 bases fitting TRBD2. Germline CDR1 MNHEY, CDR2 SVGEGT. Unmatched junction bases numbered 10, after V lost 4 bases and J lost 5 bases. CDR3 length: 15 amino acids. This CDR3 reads CASSSAGLTGETQYF. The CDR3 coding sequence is TGTGCCAGCAGTTCAGCGGGACTTACCGGGGAGACCCAGTACTTC.

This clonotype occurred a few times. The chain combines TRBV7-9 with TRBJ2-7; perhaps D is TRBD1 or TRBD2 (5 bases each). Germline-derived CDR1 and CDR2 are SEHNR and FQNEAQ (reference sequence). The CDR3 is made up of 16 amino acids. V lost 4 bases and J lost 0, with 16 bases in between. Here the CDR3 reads CASSSSPGRSSYEQYF. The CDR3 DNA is TGTGCCAGCAGCTCTTCTCCGGGACGGAGCTCCTACGAGCAGTACTTC.

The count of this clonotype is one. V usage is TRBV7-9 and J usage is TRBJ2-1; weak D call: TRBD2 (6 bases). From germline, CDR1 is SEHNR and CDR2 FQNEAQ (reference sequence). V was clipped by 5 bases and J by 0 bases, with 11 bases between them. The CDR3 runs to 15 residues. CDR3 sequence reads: CASSRSGSSYNEQFF. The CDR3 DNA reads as TGTGCCAGCAGCCGTAGCGGAAGCTCCTACAATGAGCAGTTCTTC.

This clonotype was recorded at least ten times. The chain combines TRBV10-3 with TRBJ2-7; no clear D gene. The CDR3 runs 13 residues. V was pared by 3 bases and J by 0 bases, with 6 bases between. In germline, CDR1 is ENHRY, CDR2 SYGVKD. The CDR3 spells CAISEGNSYEQYF. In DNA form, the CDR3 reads TGTGCCATCAGTGAAGGAAACTCCTACGAGCAGTACTTC.

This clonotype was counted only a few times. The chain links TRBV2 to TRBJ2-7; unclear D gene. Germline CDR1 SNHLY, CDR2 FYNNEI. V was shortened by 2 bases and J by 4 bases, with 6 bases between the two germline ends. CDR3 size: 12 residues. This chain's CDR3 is CASSEQVYEQYF. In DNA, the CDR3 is TGTGCCAGCAGTGAACAAGTGTACGAGCAGTACTTC.

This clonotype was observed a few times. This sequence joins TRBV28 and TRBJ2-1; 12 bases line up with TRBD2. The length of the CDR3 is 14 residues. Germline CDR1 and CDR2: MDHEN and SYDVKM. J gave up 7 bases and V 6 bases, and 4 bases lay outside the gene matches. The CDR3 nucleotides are TGTGCCAGCAGGCGGACTAGCGGGAAGAATGAGCAGTTCTTC. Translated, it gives CASRRTSGKNEQFF. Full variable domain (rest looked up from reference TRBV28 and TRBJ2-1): DVKVTQSSRYLVKRTGEKVFLECVQDMDHENMFWYRQDPGLGLRLIYFSYDVKMKEKGDIPEGYSVSREKKERFSLILESASTNQTSMYLCASRRTSGKNEQFFGPGTRLTVL.